These 9 T cell receptor beta chains were sequenced from one sample in a study of metastatic and nonmetastatic thyroid tumors. Not a single patient had been given any form of treatment at any point before undergoing thyroid surgery. Using MiXCR, TCRdb re-called clones from the PCR reads. The data hold over 35,000 clones, with 17% observed a single time. Sequenced: tumor tissue. Source of these receptors: a female donor with papillary thyroid cancer or a benign thyroid nodule (not recorded which). Some clones in this sample may be carry-over from other donors' samples.

This clone was found many times. This chain links TRBV7-6 with TRBJ2-1; TRBD1 matches 9 bases. The germline V gene has CDR1 SGHVS and CDR2 FNYEAQ. The CDR3 spans 17 residues. J was trimmed by 2 bases and V by 5 bases; bases with no gene match: 10. The CDR3 sequence is CASSRGPGQGPYNEQFF. CDR3 in DNA: TGTGCCAGCAGCCGAGGACCGGGACAGGGACCCTACAATGAGCAGTTCTTC.

This clone was observed at least ten times. The J gene is TRBJ1-1, the V gene TRBV6-2 or TRBV6-3; D call uncertain. This CDR3 is built from 13 residues. Germline V gene sequence: CDR1 MNHEY, CDR2 SVGEGT. The V end lost 5 bases, the J end lost 0 bases, and 7 bases lay between the germline ends. The CDR3 nucleotides read TGTGCCAGCAGTAGAGGGATGAACACTGAAGCTTTCTTT. It translates to CASSRGMNTEAFF.

This clone was seen repeatedly, ten times or more. The chain couples TRBV11-2 to TRBJ2-5, with D unresolved. This CDR3 region has 15 residues. V was clipped by 5 bases and J by 1 base, with 14 bases between them. Germline CDR1 is SGHAT and CDR2 is FQNNGV. The CDR3: CASSRPVRGQETQYF. The CDR3 bases are TGTGCCAGCAGCCGGCCAGTCAGAGGCCAAGAGACCCAGTACTTC.

This clone was seen many times. The chain recombines TRBV19 with TRBJ1-5, with 9 positions matching TRBD1. V was clipped by 6 bases and J by 0 bases; unmatched bases: 3. CDR1 is LNHDA, CDR2 SQIVND, per germline (reference sequence). The CDR3 has 15 residues. This chain's CDR3 is CASRGTGNSNQPQHF. The CDR3 nucleotides are TGTGCCAGTAGAGGGACAGGGAATAGCAATCAGCCCCAGCATTTT. Together with reference TRBV19 and TRBJ1-5, the CDR3 gives the full variable domain: DGGITQSPKYLFRKEGQNVTLSCEQNLNHDAMYWYRQDPGQGLRLIYYSQIVNDFQKGDIAEGYSVSREKKESFPLTVTSAQKNPTAFYLCASRGTGNSNQPQHFGDGTRLSIL.

The chain couples TRBV5-6 to TRBJ2-4; TRBD1 agrees at 8 bases. The V and J ends lost 1 base and 1 base, in that order; junction bases with no gene match: 13. Germline assignment: CDR1 SGHDT and CDR2 YYEEEE. CDR3 length: 19 amino acids. The CDR3 loop reads CASSLMTGADLMAKNIQYF. Written as DNA, the CDR3 is TGTGCCAGCAGCTTGATGACAGGGGCGGATTTGATGGCCAAAAACATTCAGTACTTC.

This clone has ten or more counts. The gene calls are TRBV5-1 and TRBJ2-2; 9 nucleotides match TRBD1. Germline loops: CDR1 SGHRS, CDR2 YFSETQ. The CDR3 runs to 16 residues. V shed 0 bases and J 3 bases; nucleotides not matched to a gene: 3. CDR3 nucleotide sequence: TGCGCCAGCAGCTTGGGACAGGGGGGATACACCGGGGAGCTGTTTTTT. Amino acid sequence: CASSLGQGGYTGELFF.

The V and J genes are TRBV20-1 and TRBJ2-3; 14 bases fit TRBD2. Germline V gives CDR1 DFQATT, CDR2 SNEGSKA (reference sequence). The CDR3 runs to 18 residues. Unmatched junction bases numbered 9, after V lost 0 bases and J lost 4 bases. CDR3 nucleotides: TGCAGTGCTAGAGAACCTTCCGGGACTAGCGGGAGTCCAGATACGCAGTATTTT. This sequence encodes CSAREPSGTSGSPDTQYF.

The V call is TRBV6-2 or TRBV6-3, the J call TRBJ2-1, with 8 bases aligning to TRBD1. The junction had 4 bases not matched to a gene; V was cut back by 0 bases and J by 6 bases. This CDR3 contains 15 residues. Germline loops: CDR1 MNHEY, CDR2 SVGEGT. The DNA for the CDR3 is TGTGCCAGCAGTTACTCGCACAGGGGGGCCAATGAGCAGTTCTTC. It encodes CASSYSHRGANEQFF.

This clone was found many times. The rearrangement joins TRBV11-2 to TRBJ2-3; 7 positions match TRBD2. The germline gives CDR1 SGHAT, CDR2 FQNNGV. This CDR3 is 16 amino acids long. Trimming removed 5 bases from V and 1 base from J; junction bases left unmatched: 9. The CDR3 loop reads CASSQNPAGGTDTQYF. CDR3 DNA sequence: TGTGCCAGCAGCCAGAACCCCGCGGGAGGCACAGATACGCAGTATTTT.